This T cell receptor beta chain was profiled in a study of OX40 agonist ivuxolimab in advanced cancers. Anyone with autoimmune disease history or systemic immunosuppression was excluded. TCRdb keeps only in-frame clones here, not all; method: immunoSEQ multiplex PCR. The sample has more than 50,000 clones; roughly 79% are singletons. Study-wide findings and caveats: Averaged across samples, CD8+ T cells carried more expanded clones than CD4+ did.

Concerning this clone: Antigen unknown.

CDR1 and CDR2 from the germline V gene are MNHEY and SMNVEV (reference sequence). The CDR3 contains 14 residues. V was clipped by 5 bases and J by 2 bases, with 10 bases between them. The sequencing here drew on CD4+ or CD8+ T cells sorted from blood, taken in a trial of the OX40 agonist ivuxolimab. This sequence joins TRBV27 and TRBJ1-5, with D unclear. The origin of this receptor is an adult with an advanced solid tumor such as melanoma, head and neck, liver or kidney cancer. The CDR3: CASSNLRGNQPQHF. Written as DNA, the CDR3 is TGTGCCAGCAGTAACTTGAGGGGCAATCAGCCCCAGCATTTT.